One sample yielded the 11 T cell receptor beta chains listed below, sequenced in a study of blood T cell repertoires in COVID-19. Assay: immunoSEQ multiplex PCR; the TCRdb copy retains only in-frame clones and omits some. The table shows roughly 14,000 clones, with approximately 80% occurring only once. Source material: peripheral blood. These receptor sequences come from a human donor in a cohort sampled during active COVID-19.

CDR3 DNA sequence: TGTGCCAGCAGCTTGGCGGTCAGGGTCCACGAGCAGTACTTC. This codes for CASSLAVRVHEQYF. This chain joins TRBV5-6 and TRBJ2-7; a weak D match, TRBD1 (5 bases). There are 14 residues in the CDR3. V gave up 0 bases and J gave up 5 bases, with 12 bases separating them. Germline CDR1 reads SGHDT; CDR2 reads YYEEEE.

This rearrangement joins TRBV5-5 to TRBJ1-2, with unresolved D. Germline V gene lookup returns CDR1 SGHKS and CDR2 YYEKEE (reference sequence). The CDR3 spans 14 residues. V was shortened by 0 bases and J by 7 bases, with 13 bases between the two germline ends. The CDR3 coding sequence is TGTGCCAGCAGCTTGGAGGCGGCCGTCGGTGGCTACACCTTC. Translation gives CASSLEAAVGGYTF.

J is TRBJ1-1 and V is TRBV2; D is ambiguous. CDR3 length equals 13 residues. Germline CDR1 reads SNHLY; CDR2 reads FYNNEI. V was cut by 4 bases and J by 3 bases, with 9 bases left in between. CDR3 sequence (DNA): TGTGCCAGCAGTGTCCGAGAAGACACTGAAGCTTTCTTT. Translating gives CASSVREDTEAFF. Filled out from reference TRBV2 and TRBJ1-1, the complete variable domain reads EPEVTQTPSHQVTQMGQEVILRCVPISNHLYFYWYRQILGQKVEFLVSFYNNEISEKSEIFDDQFSVERPDGSNFTLKIRSTKLEDSAMYFCASSVREDTEAFFGQGTRLTVV.

The chain recombines TRBV3-1 (or the pseudogene TRBV3-2) with TRBJ1-1; D is perhaps TRBD1 (6 bases). From germline, CDR1 is LGHDT and CDR2 YNNKEL (reference sequence). The CDR3 loop spans 16 amino acids. Trimming stripped 3 bases from V and 6 bases from J, with 20 bases between. The CDR3 reads CASSQAGGAGWAEAFF. CDR3 nucleotides: TGTGCCAGCAGCCAGGCGGGGGGCGCGGGTTGGGCTGAAGCTTTCTTT.

CDR3 amino acids: CASLLTGDAGELFF. For the CDR3, the DNA is TGTGCCAGCCTCTTGACAGGGGATGCCGGGGAGCTGTTTTTT. V usage is TRBV12-1 and J usage is TRBJ2-2; the listed D gene, TRBD1, was not tested against the DNA. TRBV12-1 is a pseudogene segment. This CDR3 contains 14 residues.

The chain uses TRBV9 and TRBJ1-2; D uncertain. Germline CDR1 SGDLS, CDR2 YYNGEE. V lost 0 bases and J 4 bases, leaving 13 bases between the germline ends. This CDR3 contains 15 residues. In nucleotides, the CDR3 is TGTGCCAGCAGCGTAGGTCGCGAGTCAAGCTATGGCTACACCTTC. Encoded protein: CASSVGRESSYGYTF.

This clone was observed a single time. The rearrangement joins TRBV10-3 to TRBJ1-2; D perhaps matches TRBD1 (6 bases). Trimming removed 7 bases at V and 4 bases at J, with 10 bases between. The CDR3 spans 12 residues. Germline CDR1 is ENHRY and CDR2 is SYGVKD. In DNA, the CDR3 is TGTGCCATCACCCGGGACACCTATGGCTACACCTTC. This encodes CAITRDTYGYTF.

This chain links TRBV7-2 with TRBJ1-3, with D possibly TRBD1 on 5 matching bases. The CDR3 is 14 residues long. The germline V gene encodes CDR1 SGHTA and CDR2 FQGNSA. V gave up 3 bases and J gave up 1 base, with 7 bases separating them. CDR3 sequence reads: CASSFSGSGNTIYF. CDR3 coding DNA: TGTGCCAGCAGCTTTTCAGGGTCTGGAAACACCATATATTTT.

This clone was detected only a few times. V and J are TRBV28 and TRBJ1-2; D is uncertain. The V end was cut by 5 bases, the J end by 6 bases, with 22 bases between. CDR1 MDHEN and CDR2 SYDVKM come from the germline V gene. The CDR3 is made up of 16 amino acids. CDR3 DNA: TGTGCCAGCAGTCTAACCTTACTAGATCTGGTTAATGGCTACACCTTC. It is translated as CASSLTLLDLVNGYTF.

The V call is TRBV11-2, the J call TRBJ2-1, with 8 bases aligning to TRBD2. V shed 1 base, J shed 5 bases, and the junction held 10 bases outside the gene matches. CDR1 is SGHAT and CDR2 is FQNNGV in the germline V gene. This CDR3 is 17 amino acids long. CDR3 sequence reads: CASSLGFSGTSNNEQFF. The CDR3, as DNA: TGTGCCAGCAGCTTAGGCTTTAGCGGGACCTCAAACAATGAGCAGTTCTTC.

V and J are TRBV3-1 (or the pseudogene TRBV3-2) and TRBJ1-2; no clear D. Germline V CDR1 and CDR2: LGHDT, YNNKEL (reference sequence). V lost 2 bases to trimming and J lost 4 bases, with 8 bases between them. The CDR3 is made up of 13 amino acids. CDR3 nucleotide sequence: TGTGCCAGCAGCCAAATCACCAGCTATGGCTACACCTTC. This sequence encodes CASSQITSYGYTF.